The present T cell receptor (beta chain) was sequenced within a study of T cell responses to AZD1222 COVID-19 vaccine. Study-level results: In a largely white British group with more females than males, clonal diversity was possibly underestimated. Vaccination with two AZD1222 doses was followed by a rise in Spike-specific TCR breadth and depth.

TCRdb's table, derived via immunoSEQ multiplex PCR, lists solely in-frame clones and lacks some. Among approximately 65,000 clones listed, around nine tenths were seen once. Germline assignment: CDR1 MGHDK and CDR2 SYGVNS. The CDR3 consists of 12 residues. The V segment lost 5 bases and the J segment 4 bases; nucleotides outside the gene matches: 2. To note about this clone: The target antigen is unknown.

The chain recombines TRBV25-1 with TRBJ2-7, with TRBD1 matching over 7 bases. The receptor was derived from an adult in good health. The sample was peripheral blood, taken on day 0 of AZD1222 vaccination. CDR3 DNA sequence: TGTGCCAGCAGTAGACAGGGTTACGAGCAGTACTTC. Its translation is CASSRQGYEQYF.